Presented here are 8 T cell receptor beta chains from one specimen sequenced in a study of T cell changes during pregnancy in multiple sclerosis (dated by TCRdb to the late 2010s). Receptor libraries were prepared by the immunoSEQ multiplex PCR assay. Not all clones reach the TCRdb copy of this immuneACCESS table, which keeps in-frame sequences only. Checked studies attribute under half of the gap to unresolved V genes and leave the rest unexplained. This sample gives roughly 71,000 clones in total; 92% of them show up just once. The top ten constitute roughly 1.7% of the sample. The sequenced sample was peripheral blood, obtained in the first trimester of pregnancy. The receptors come from a female donor in good health, enrolled as a control in a pregnancy study.

J is TRBJ2-7 and V is TRBV4-2, with 11 bases aligning to TRBD2. In germline, CDR1 is LGHNA, CDR2 YNFKEQ. The ends lost 4 bases at V and 2 bases at J; junction bases unmatched: 7. This CDR3 spans 16 amino acids. For the CDR3, the DNA is TGTGCCAGCAGCCCCGGAGCTAGCGGGGGGACCTACGAGCAGTACTTC. Translation: CASSPGASGGTYEQYF.

The rearrangement links TRBV28 to TRBJ2-7; D is perhaps TRBD1 (7 bases). CDR1 is MDHEN and CDR2 is SYDVKM in the germline V gene. Between the trimmed V and J ends, which lost 1 base and 4 bases, there was a span of 11 bases. This CDR3 region has 14 residues. The CDR3 sequence: CASSLSPGGYEQYF. The CDR3 region has the DNA TGTGCCAGCAGTTTATCCCCAGGGGGGTACGAGCAGTACTTC.

The chain uses TRBV5-1 and TRBJ2-7, with 8 positions matching TRBD1. Germline V gene sequence: CDR1 SGHRS, CDR2 YFSETQ. Trimming took 2 bases from V and 2 from J; bases not matched to a gene: 3. This CDR3 comprises 14 residues. CDR3: CASSFPGQAYEQYF. CDR3 nucleotides: TGCGCCAGCAGCTTTCCGGGACAGGCCTACGAGCAGTACTTC.

The chain recombines TRBV5-1 with TRBJ2-1; D is unclear. With 8 bases removed from V and 0 bases from J, the gap between germline ends came to 18 bases. Germline V gives CDR1 SGHRS, CDR2 YFSETQ. CDR3 length equals 16 residues. The CDR3 nucleotides read TGCGCCAGAAATCGCCCCGGTAATAGCTCCTACAATGAGCAGTTCTTC. Its translation is CARNRPGNSSYNEQFF.

The chain has TRBV28 and TRBJ1-1; no clear D. CDR1 and CDR2 (germline): MDHEN, SYDVKM. V was clipped by 5 bases and J by 1 base, with 8 bases between them. This CDR3 has 13 residues. CDR3 in amino acids: CASSPLGNTEAFF. In DNA form, the CDR3 reads TGTGCCAGCAGTCCCCTCGGGAACACTGAAGCTTTCTTT. The variable domain in full, completed from reference TRBV28 and TRBJ1-1, reads DVKVTQSSRYLVKRTGEKVFLECVQDMDHENMFWYRQDPGLGLRLIYFSYDVKMKEKGDIPEGYSVSREKKERFSLILESASTNQTSMYLCASSPLGNTEAFFGQGTRLTVV.

The chain recombines TRBV6-1 with TRBJ2-7; 9 positions match TRBD2. CDR3 size: 14 residues. CDR1 is MNHNS, CDR2 SASEGT, per germline. J was trimmed by 0 bases and V by 5 bases; bases with no gene match: 2. Here the CDR3 DNA reads TGTGCCAGCAGTCCTAGCGGGACCTCCTACGAGCAGTACTTC. Its translation: CASSPSGTSYEQYF.

The genes are TRBV11-2 and TRBJ2-1, with 12 nucleotides matching TRBD2. The CDR3 contains 17 residues. CDR1 and CDR2 from the germline V gene are SGHAT and FQNNGV. The junction had 8 bases not matched to a gene; V was cut back by 5 bases and J by 3 bases. The CDR3 DNA follows: TGTGCCAGCAGCAACAGACTAGCGGGAGTTTTCTACAATGAGCAGTTCTTC. Translating gives CASSNRLAGVFYNEQFF.

This clone appeared once. V usage is TRBV5-1 and J usage is TRBJ2-7, with 8 bases fitting TRBD1. CDR3 length equals 13 residues. The germline gives CDR1 SGHRS, CDR2 YFSETQ. V lost 2 bases, J lost 6 bases, and 4 bases stayed unmatched. CDR3 residues: CASSFDRGGEQYF. DNA for the CDR3: TGCGCCAGCAGCTTCGACAGGGGAGGCGAGCAGTACTTC.